This T cell receptor (beta chain) was observed in a study of a mutant IDH1 vaccine in newly diagnosed glioma. For the study at large: Once 4-6 weeks had passed after radiotherapy alone, vaccination started, or it started with temozolomide cycles.

TCRdb keeps only in-frame clones here, not all; method: immunoSEQ multiplex PCR. The data hold roughly 32,000 clones, with roughly three quarters observed a single time. Noted time point: week 35, safety follow-up. Doses of 300 ug of mutant IDH1 20-mer peptide were given with topical imiquimod. Patients carried new grade 3 or 4 IDH1-mutant astrocytomas lacking nuclear ATRX. A few counts support this clone. What it binds is not known. This CDR3 has 12 amino acids. In germline, CDR1 is GTSNPN, CDR2 SVGIG (reference sequence). V lost 4 bases to trimming and J lost 6 bases, with 10 bases between them. V gene TRBV30 combines with J gene TRBJ1-3, with D unclear. The receptor's source is a woman in her twenties or thirties with glioma. Some clones in this sample may be carry-over from other donors' samples. The source material was PBMCs, sampled from a glioma patient whose treatment included an IDH1 peptide vaccine. The CDR3 DNA sequence: TGTGCCTGGACTCTGGGCCTAAACACCATATATTTT. The encoded protein is CAWTLGLNTIYF.